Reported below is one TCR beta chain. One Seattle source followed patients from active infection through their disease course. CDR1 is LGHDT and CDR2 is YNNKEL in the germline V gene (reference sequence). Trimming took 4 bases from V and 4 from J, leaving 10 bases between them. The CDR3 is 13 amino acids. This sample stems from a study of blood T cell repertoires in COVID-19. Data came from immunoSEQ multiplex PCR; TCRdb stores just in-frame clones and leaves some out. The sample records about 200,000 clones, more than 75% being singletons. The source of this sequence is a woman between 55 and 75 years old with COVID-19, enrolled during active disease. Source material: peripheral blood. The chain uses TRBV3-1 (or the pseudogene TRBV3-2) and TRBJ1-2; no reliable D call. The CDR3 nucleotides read TGTGCCAGCAGCCTCATTACAGCCTATGGCTACACCTTC. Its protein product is CASSLITAYGYTF.